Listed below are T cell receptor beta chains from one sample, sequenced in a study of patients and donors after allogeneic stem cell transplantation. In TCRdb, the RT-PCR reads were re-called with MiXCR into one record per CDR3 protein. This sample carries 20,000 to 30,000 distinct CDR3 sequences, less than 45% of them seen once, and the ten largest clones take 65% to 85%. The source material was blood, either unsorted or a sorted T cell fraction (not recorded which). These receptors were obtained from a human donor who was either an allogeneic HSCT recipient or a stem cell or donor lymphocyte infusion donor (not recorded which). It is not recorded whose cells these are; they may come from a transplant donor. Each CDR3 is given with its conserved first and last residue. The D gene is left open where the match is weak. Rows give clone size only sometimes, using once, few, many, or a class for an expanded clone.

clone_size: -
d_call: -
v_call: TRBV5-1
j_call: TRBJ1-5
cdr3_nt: TGCGCCAGCAGCAGCGACGGGGATCAGCCCCAGCATTTT
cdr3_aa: CASSSDGDQPQHF

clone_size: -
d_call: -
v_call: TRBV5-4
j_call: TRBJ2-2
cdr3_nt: TGTGCCAGCAGCGGTCTAACGAACACCGGGGAGCTGTTTTTT
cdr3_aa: CASSGLTNTGELFF

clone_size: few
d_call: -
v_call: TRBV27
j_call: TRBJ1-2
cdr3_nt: TGTGCCAGCAGTTCCTCTATACAGGGCGGGAGCGGCTACACCTTC
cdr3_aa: CASSSSIQGGSGYTF

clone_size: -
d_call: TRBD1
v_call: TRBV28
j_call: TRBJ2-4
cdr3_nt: TGTGCCAGCAGTTTACCGGGACAGGGTCGATGTTACTTC
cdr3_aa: CASSLPGQGRCYF

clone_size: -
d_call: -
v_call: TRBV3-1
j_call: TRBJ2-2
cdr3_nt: TGTGCCAGCAGCGCAACCGGGTCCTTAAACACCGGGGAGCTGTTTTTT
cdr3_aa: CASSATGSLNTGELFF

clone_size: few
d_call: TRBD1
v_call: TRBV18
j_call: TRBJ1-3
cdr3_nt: TGTGCCAGCTCACCGGCTCCCGGGACAGTCTCTGGAAACACCATATATTTT
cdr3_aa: CASSPAPGTVSGNTIYF

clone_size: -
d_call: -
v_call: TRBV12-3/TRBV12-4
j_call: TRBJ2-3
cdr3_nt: TGTGCCAGCAGTTTACGGGGGCTCTCTAGCACAGATACGCAGTATTTT
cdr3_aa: CASSLRGLSSTDTQYF

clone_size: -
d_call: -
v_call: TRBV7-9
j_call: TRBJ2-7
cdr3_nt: TGTGCCAGCAGCTTAAACCGGGGGGCCGGTTCCTACGAGCAGTACTTC
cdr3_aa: CASSLNRGAGSYEQYF

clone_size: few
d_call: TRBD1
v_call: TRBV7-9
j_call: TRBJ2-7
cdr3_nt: TGTGCCAGCAGCTTAACGGGACAGGCCTACGAGCAGTACTTC
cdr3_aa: CASSLTGQAYEQYF

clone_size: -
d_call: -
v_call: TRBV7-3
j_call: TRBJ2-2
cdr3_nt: TGTGCCAGCAGCCTCGGAAGATACACCGGGGAGCTGTTTTTT
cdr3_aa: CASSLGRYTGELFF

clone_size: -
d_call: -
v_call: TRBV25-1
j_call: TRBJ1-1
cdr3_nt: TGTGCCAGCAGTGAAGGCGGCAGGGGTATGGCGAGGGCTGAAGCTTTCTTT
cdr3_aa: CASSEGGRGMARAEAFF

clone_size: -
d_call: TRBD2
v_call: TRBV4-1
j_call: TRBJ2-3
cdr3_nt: TGCGCCAGTAGCGGGTCCGACAGAGATACGCAGTATTTT
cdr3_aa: CASSGSDRDTQYF

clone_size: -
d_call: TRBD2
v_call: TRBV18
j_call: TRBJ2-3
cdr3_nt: TGTGCCAGCTCACCACTGTTTCGACTAGCGGGCCGGGGGACAGATACGCAGTATTTT
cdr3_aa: CASSPLFRLAGRGTDTQYF

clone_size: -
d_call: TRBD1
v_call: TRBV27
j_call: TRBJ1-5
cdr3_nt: TGTGCCAGCAGTGCACCGGGACAGGGAAATCAGCCCCAGCATTTT
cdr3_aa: CASSAPGQGNQPQHF

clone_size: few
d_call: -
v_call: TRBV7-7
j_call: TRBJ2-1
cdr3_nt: TGTGCTAGCAGCTTAAACAACAATCCCAATGAGCAGTTCTTC
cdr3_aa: CASSLNNNPNEQFF

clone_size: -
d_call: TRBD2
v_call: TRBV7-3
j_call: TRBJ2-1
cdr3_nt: TGTGCCAGCAGCTTAAGGGCAGTAGCGGGAGACTCCTACAATGAGCAGTTCTTC
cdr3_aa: CASSLRAVAGDSYNEQFF

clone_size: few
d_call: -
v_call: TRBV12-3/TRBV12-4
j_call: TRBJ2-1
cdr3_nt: TGTGCCAGCAGTCGTCGACTAGAGGGGAATGAGCAGTTCTTC
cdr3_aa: CASSRRLEGNEQFF